These 16 T cell receptor beta chains were sequenced from one sample in a study of blood T cell repertoires in COVID-19. The repertoire was sequenced with immunoSEQ multiplex PCR; TCRdb's copy has only in-frame clones and lacks some. This sample has tens of thousands of clones, with roughly 80% found just once. The sequencing input was peripheral blood. These receptors were obtained from a human donor in a cohort sampled during active or convalescent COVID-19.

This clone was counted only a few times. The chain uses TRBV3-1 (or the pseudogene TRBV3-2) and TRBJ2-5, with D maybe TRBD1 (6 bases). This CDR3 is built from 15 residues. V was cut by 0 bases and J by 2 bases, with 10 bases left in between. Per the germline V gene, CDR1 is LGHDT and CDR2 is YNNKEL (reference sequence). CDR3 sequence reads: CASSQEWGRQETQYF. CDR3 sequence (DNA): TGTGCCAGCAGCCAAGAGTGGGGGCGGCAAGAGACCCAGTACTTC.

This rearrangement joins TRBV5-6 to TRBJ2-2; 9 bases fit TRBD1. CDR3 length equals 16 residues. After removal of 0 bases from V and 3 bases from J, the junction contained 3 bases not matched to a gene. Per germline, CDR1 SGHDT and CDR2 YYEEEE. The CDR3 nucleotides are TGTGCCAGCAGCTTGGCGGGACAGGGCCACACCGGGGAGCTGTTTTTT. Amino acid sequence: CASSLAGQGHTGELFF.

The chain has TRBV11-3 and TRBJ2-1; a possible D gene is TRBD2 (7 bases). V lost 2 bases to trimming and J lost 4 bases, with 15 bases between them. This CDR3 has 16 residues. Germline CDR1 reads SGHNT; CDR2 reads YENEEA. The DNA of the CDR3 is TGTGCCAGCAGCTTACTGGCGGGGGCTACTTACAATGAGCAGTTCTTC. It encodes CASSLLAGATYNEQFF.

The rearrangement uses TRBV5-4 and TRBJ2-5, with 9 positions matching TRBD2. This CDR3 is 15 amino acids long. The J segment lost 6 bases and the V segment lost 0 bases, leaving 6 bases of the junction unmatched. Germline CDR1 and CDR2: SGHNT and YYREEE (reference sequence). CDR3: CASSLDGGGAQTQYF. CDR3 bases: TGTGCCAGCAGCTTGGACGGCGGGGGGGCGCAGACCCAGTACTTC.

This clone was found a few times. The gene calls are TRBV7-9 and TRBJ1-4; 10 bases align to TRBD1. Germline V gene sequence: CDR1 SEHNR, CDR2 FQNEAQ (reference sequence). The V segment lost 1 base and the J segment 5 bases; nucleotides outside the gene matches: 10. CDR3 length equals 18 residues. The CDR3 sequence is CASSLGSGTGAANEKLFF. CDR3 DNA sequence: TGTGCCAGCAGCTTAGGGTCCGGGACAGGGGCCGCAAATGAAAAACTGTTTTTT.

This clone was recorded a few times. The chain is built from TRBV6-1 and TRBJ2-4; D not resolved. V was pared by 1 base and J by 6 bases, with 16 bases between. The CDR3 spans 16 residues. Per the germline V gene, CDR1 is MNHNS and CDR2 is SASEGT. This CDR3 reads CASSEGYVGGTNIQYF. DNA for the CDR3: TGTGCCAGCAGTGAAGGGTATGTCGGCGGAACAAACATTCAGTACTTC.

The chain uses TRBV18 and TRBJ2-4; tentative D call: TRBD2 (6 bases). This CDR3 has 14 residues. The germline CDR1 and CDR2 sequences are KGHSH and LQKENI. V gave up 2 bases and J gave up 10 bases, with 15 bases separating them. CDR3 loop: CASSPVGGLSIQYF. CDR3 in DNA: TGTGCCAGCTCACCAGTCGGAGGGTTGAGTATTCAGTACTTC.

The chain uses TRBV29-1 and TRBJ2-7, with TRBD1 matching 11 bases. CDR1 is SQVTM, CDR2 ANQGSEA, per germline. The V and J ends lost 7 bases and 2 bases, in that order; junction bases with no gene match: 7. CDR3 length: 14 residues. The CDR3 loop is CSAEGQGGPYEQYF. In DNA form, the CDR3 reads TGCAGCGCCGAGGGACAGGGGGGGCCCTACGAGCAGTACTTC.

This clone was counted a few times. The chain employs TRBV24-1 and TRBJ2-1; the D gene is possibly TRBD1 (6 bases). CDR3 size: 15 residues. CDR1 and CDR2 (germline): KGHDR, SFDVKD. V lost 10 bases, J lost 6 bases, and 21 bases lay in between. CDR3 nucleotides: TGTGCCACTGCGGTCGGCAGGGGCTCTACCAATGAGCAGTTCTTC. Translating it yields CATAVGRGSTNEQFF.

The chain couples TRBV19 to TRBJ2-3; a possible D gene is TRBD1 (5 bases). This CDR3 comprises 16 residues. Germline lookup yields CDR1 LNHDA and CDR2 SQIVND (reference sequence). V was cut by 5 bases and J by 1 base, with 16 bases left in between. CDR3 bases: TGTGCCAGTAGTTGGGGCCCTAGTAAGGGCACAGATACGCAGTATTTT. Translating it yields CASSWGPSKGTDTQYF.

The V gene is TRBV29-1, the J gene TRBJ1-2; D uncertain. The CDR3 runs to 12 residues. Germline V CDR1 and CDR2: SQVTM, ANQGSEA. Trimming stripped 3 bases from V and 5 bases from J, with 10 bases between. In DNA, the CDR3 is TGCAGCGTTGAGAGGGAATCTTATGGCTACACCTTC. It is translated as CSVERESYGYTF.

The chain is built from TRBV6-5 and TRBJ1-1; TRBD1 is a possible D gene (5 bases). The CDR3 length is 15 residues. The ends were cut back, 0 bases at V and 2 bases at J, with 10 bases in the middle. The germline CDR1 and CDR2 sequences are MNHEY and SVGAGI. The CDR3 DNA is TGTGCCAGCAGTTACTCGTGGAGGGGTAACACTGAAGCTTTCTTT. The encoded protein is CASSYSWRGNTEAFF.

The V call is TRBV7-2, the J call TRBJ2-3; a weak D match, TRBD2 (5 bases). CDR1 is SGHTA and CDR2 is FQGNSA in the germline V gene. V lost 5 bases to trimming and J lost 1 base, with 13 bases between them. CDR3 length: 15 amino acids. CDR3 coding DNA: TGTGCCAGCAGCGCCCAATTGAGGGGCACAGATACGCAGTATTTT. Protein sequence: CASSAQLRGTDTQYF. Drawing the rest from reference TRBV7-2 and TRBJ2-3, the complete variable domain is GAGVSQSPSNKVTEKGKDVELRCDPISGHTALYWYRQSLGQGLEFLIYFQGNSAPDKSGLPSDRFSAERTGGSVSTLTIQRTQQEDSAVYLCASSAQLRGTDTQYFGPGTRLTVL.

The rearrangement links TRBV30 to TRBJ1-1, with 7 bases lining up with TRBD1. The J segment lost 2 bases and the V segment lost 3 bases, leaving 6 bases of the junction unmatched. Germline V lookup: CDR1 GTSNPN, CDR2 SVGIG (reference sequence). This CDR3 contains 14 residues. CDR3 bases: TGTGCCTGGAGGAGGGACAGTGTAAACACTGAAGCTTTCTTT. Protein: CAWRRDSVNTEAFF. The entire variable domain, with the rest obtained from reference TRBV30 and TRBJ1-1, is as follows: SQTIHQWPATLVQPVGSPLSLECTVEGTSNPNLYWYRQAAGRGLQLLFYSVGIGQISSEVPQNLSASRPQDRQFILSSKKLLLSDSGFYLCAWRRDSVNTEAFFGQGTRLTVV.

This clone was seen a few times. The genes are TRBV4-2 and TRBJ2-1, with D perhaps TRBD2 (5 bases). Trimming shortened V by 0 bases and J by 5 bases, and 11 bases separated the two germline ends. CDR1 and CDR2 (germline): LGHNA, YNFKEQ. The CDR3 covers 15 residues. The CDR3 reads CASSQEITSDNEQFF. The CDR3 region has the DNA TGTGCCAGCAGCCAAGAAATTACTAGTGACAATGAGCAGTTCTTC.

The rearrangement uses TRBV19 and TRBJ2-2, with D possibly TRBD1 on 6 matching bases. Between the trimmed V and J ends, which lost 3 bases and 8 bases, there was a span of 13 bases. The length of the CDR3 is 14 residues. Germline CDR1 LNHDA, CDR2 SQIVND (reference sequence). For the CDR3, the DNA is TGTGCCAGTAGTATCGTAGGGGGTACAGGGGAGCTGTTTTTT. As protein: CASSIVGGTGELFF.